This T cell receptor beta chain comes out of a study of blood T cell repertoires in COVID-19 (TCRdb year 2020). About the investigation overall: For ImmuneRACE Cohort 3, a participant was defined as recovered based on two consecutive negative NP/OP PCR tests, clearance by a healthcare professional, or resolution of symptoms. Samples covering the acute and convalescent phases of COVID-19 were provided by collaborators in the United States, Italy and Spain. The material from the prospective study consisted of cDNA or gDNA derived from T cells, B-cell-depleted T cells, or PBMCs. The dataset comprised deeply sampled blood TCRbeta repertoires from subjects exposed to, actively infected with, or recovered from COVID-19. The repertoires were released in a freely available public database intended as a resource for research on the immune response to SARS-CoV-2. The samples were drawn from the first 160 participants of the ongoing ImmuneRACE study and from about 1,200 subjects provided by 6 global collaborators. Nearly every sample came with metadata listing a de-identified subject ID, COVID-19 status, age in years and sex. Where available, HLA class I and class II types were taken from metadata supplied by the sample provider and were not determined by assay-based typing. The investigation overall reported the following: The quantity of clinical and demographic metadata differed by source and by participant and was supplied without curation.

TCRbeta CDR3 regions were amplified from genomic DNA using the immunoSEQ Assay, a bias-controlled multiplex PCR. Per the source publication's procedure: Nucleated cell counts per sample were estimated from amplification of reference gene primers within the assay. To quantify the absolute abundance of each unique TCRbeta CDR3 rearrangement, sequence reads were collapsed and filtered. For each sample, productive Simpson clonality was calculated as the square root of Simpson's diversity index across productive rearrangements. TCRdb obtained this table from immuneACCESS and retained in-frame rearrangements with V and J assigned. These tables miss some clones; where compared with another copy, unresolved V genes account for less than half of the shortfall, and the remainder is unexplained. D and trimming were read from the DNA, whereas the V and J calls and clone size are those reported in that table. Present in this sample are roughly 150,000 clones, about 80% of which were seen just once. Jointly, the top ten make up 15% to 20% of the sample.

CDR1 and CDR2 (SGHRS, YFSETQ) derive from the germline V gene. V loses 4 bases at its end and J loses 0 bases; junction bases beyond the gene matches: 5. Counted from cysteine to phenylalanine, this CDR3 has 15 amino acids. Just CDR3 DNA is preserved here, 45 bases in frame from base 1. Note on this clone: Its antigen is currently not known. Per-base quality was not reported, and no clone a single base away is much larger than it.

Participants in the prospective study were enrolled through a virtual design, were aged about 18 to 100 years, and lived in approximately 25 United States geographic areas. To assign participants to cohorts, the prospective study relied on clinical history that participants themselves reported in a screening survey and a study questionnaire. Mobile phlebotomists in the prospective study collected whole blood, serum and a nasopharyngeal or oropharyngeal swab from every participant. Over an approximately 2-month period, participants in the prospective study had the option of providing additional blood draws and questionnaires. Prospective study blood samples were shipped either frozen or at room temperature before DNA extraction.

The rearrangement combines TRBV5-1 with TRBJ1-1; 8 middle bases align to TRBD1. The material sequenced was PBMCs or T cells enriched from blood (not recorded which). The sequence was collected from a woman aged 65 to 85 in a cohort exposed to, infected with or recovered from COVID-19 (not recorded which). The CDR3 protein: CASSPGDRMNTEAFF. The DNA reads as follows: TGCGCCAGCAGCCCAGGGGACAGGATGAACACTGAAGCTTTCTTT.